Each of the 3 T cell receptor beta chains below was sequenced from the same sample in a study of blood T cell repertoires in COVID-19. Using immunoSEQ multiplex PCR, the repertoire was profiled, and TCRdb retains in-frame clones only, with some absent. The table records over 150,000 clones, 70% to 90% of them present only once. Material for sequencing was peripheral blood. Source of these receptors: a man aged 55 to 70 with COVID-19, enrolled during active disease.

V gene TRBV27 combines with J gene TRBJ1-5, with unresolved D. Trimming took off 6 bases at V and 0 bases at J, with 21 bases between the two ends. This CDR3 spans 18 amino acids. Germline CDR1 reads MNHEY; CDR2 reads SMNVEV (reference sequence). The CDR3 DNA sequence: TGTGCCAGCAGGAGGGTGGGGTCCAGCGCCTATAGCAATCAGCCCCAGCATTTT. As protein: CASRRVGSSAYSNQPQHF.

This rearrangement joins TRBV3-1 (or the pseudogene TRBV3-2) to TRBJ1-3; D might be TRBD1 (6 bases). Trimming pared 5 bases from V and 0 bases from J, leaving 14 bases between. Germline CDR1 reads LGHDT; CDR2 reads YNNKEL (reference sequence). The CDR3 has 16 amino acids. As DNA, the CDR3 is TGTGCCAGCAGCGCAGGTGGACAGTACTCTGGAAACACCATATATTTT. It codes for CASSAGGQYSGNTIYF.

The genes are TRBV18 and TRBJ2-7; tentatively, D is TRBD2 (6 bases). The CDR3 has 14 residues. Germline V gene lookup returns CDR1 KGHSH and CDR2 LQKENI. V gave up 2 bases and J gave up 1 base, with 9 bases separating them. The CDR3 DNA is TGTGCCAGCTCACCAAAAGGGACTTCCTACGAGCAGTACTTC. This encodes CASSPKGTSYEQYF.